This entry lists 14 T cell receptor beta chains sequenced from one sample in a study of T cell responses to AZD1222 COVID-19 vaccine. Libraries were prepared by immunoSEQ multiplex PCR; TCRdb keeps only in-frame clonotypes and omits some of them. The sample holds approximately 150,000 clones, around 90% seen once. Here the sequenced sample was peripheral blood, taken on day 0 of MenACWY control vaccination. The receptors originated from an adult in good health.

The chain employs TRBV6-1 and TRBJ1-5; D is undetermined. The CDR3 has 12 residues. Per germline, CDR1 MNHNS and CDR2 SASEGT. V lost 9 bases to trimming and J lost 0 bases, with 6 bases between them. The CDR3 sequence: CASRGSNQPQHF. CDR3 bases: TGTGCCAGTCGGGGTAGCAATCAGCCCCAGCATTTT.

The V gene is TRBV4-1, the J gene TRBJ2-1; 10 positions agree with TRBD2. CDR3 size: 15 residues. V shed 5 bases and J 6 bases; nucleotides not matched to a gene: 7. Germline V gives CDR1 MGHRA, CDR2 YSYEKL. The CDR3 loop reads CASSAGRTSGNEQFF. The CDR3, as DNA: TGCGCCAGCAGCGCAGGCCGGACTAGCGGCAATGAGCAGTTCTTC.

J is TRBJ1-1 and V is TRBV6-4; tentatively, D is TRBD1 (6 bases). Germline-derived CDR1 and CDR2 are MRHNA and SNTAGT. V lost 6 bases and J lost 3, with 14 bases in between. The CDR3 loop spans 14 amino acids. The CDR3 protein is CASSVEGGYTEAFF. The CDR3 nucleotides read TGTGCCAGCAGCGTCGAGGGGGGGTACACTGAAGCTTTCTTT.

The chain carries TRBV4-2 and TRBJ2-1; D might be TRBD2 (5 bases). The CDR3 totals 12 residues. V was trimmed by 2 bases and J by 8 bases, leaving 7 bases between them. Per germline, CDR1 LGHNA and CDR2 YNFKEQ. The CDR3 DNA follows: TGTGCCAGCAGCCAACTTAGCGATGAGCAGTTCTTC. Its protein is CASSQLSDEQFF.

The rearrangement joins TRBV9 to TRBJ2-2; D uncertain. Germline CDR1 reads SGDLS; CDR2 reads YYNGEE. V shed 0 bases and J shed 1 base, with 10 bases lying between them. This CDR3 region has 16 residues. The CDR3 protein is CASSVGQVMNTGELFF. The CDR3 DNA reads TGTGCCAGCAGCGTAGGCCAAGTTATGAACACCGGGGAGCTGTTTTTT. Using reference TRBV9 and TRBJ2-2 for the parts outside the CDR3, the full variable domain is DSGVTQTPKHLITATGQRVTLRCSPRSGDLSVYWYQQSLDQGLQFLIQYYNGEERAKGNILERFSAQQFPDLHSELNLSSLELGDSALYFCASSVGQVMNTGELFFGEGSRLTVL.

This chain uses TRBV19 with TRBJ2-2, with 7 positions matching TRBD2. Germline trimming cut 5 bases from V and 0 bases from J; bases unmatched to any gene: 6. This CDR3 is 16 amino acids long. Germline V CDR1 and CDR2: LNHDA, SQIVND (reference sequence). The CDR3 DNA is TGTGCCAGTAGTTCGGAAAGCGGGGCGAACACCGGGGAGCTGTTTTTT. This gives the protein CASSSESGANTGELFF.

The chain recombines TRBV4-3 with TRBJ2-7, with TRBD2 matching over 7 bases. This CDR3 spans 14 amino acids. Germline V lookup: CDR1 LGHNA, CDR2 YSLEER. With 4 bases clipped from V and 4 bases from J, the junction kept 7 bases outside the gene matches. The CDR3 is CASSPFSGTYEQYF. The CDR3 nucleotides are TGCGCCAGCAGCCCATTCAGCGGGACTTACGAGCAGTACTTC.

The genes are TRBV28 and TRBJ2-6; D might be TRBD1 (6 bases). Germline V gene data show CDR1 as MDHEN and CDR2 as SYDVKM. Trimming took off 3 bases at V and 1 base at J, with 7 bases between the two ends. The CDR3 loop spans 15 amino acids. The CDR3 spells CASSLTGSGANVLTF. As DNA, the CDR3 is TGTGCCAGCAGTTTGACAGGTTCTGGGGCCAACGTCCTGACTTTC.

The V call is TRBV11-3, the J call TRBJ1-1, with a tentative D call TRBD1 (6 bases). The CDR3 has 14 amino acids. The germline gives CDR1 SGHNT, CDR2 YENEEA. V gave up 6 bases and J gave up 8 bases, with 19 bases separating them. CDR3 nucleotides: TGTGCCAGCAGGCACAACCAGGGGTTGGCAGAAGCTTTCTTT. It specifies CASRHNQGLAEAFF.

The genes are TRBV3-1 (or the pseudogene TRBV3-2) and TRBJ1-2; TRBD1 is a possible D gene (5 bases). Germline V gene sequence: CDR1 LGHDT, CDR2 YNNKEL (reference sequence). This CDR3 has 14 residues. V lost 0 bases to trimming and J lost 7 bases, with 12 bases between them. The CDR3 protein is CASSQDQQVSGYTF. In nucleotides, the CDR3 is TGTGCCAGCAGCCAAGATCAACAGGTCTCTGGCTACACCTTC.

The chain is built from TRBV19 and TRBJ2-2; 13 bases align to TRBD2. J gave up 7 bases and V 8 bases, and 10 bases lay outside the gene matches. The germline gives CDR1 LNHDA, CDR2 SQIVND (reference sequence). The CDR3 spans 16 residues. In nucleotides, the CDR3 is TGTGCCAGTTCCATCGGACTAGCGGGAGCGGGCGGGGAGCTGTTTTTT. Translation: CASSIGLAGAGGELFF. Full variable domain (outside the CDR3, taken from reference TRBV19 and TRBJ2-2): DGGITQSPKYLFRKEGQNVTLSCEQNLNHDAMYWYRQDPGQGLRLIYYSQIVNDFQKGDIAEGYSVSREKKESFPLTVTSAQKNPTAFYLCASSIGLAGAGGELFFGEGSRLTVL.

This chain connects TRBV20-1 to TRBJ2-3; D is unclear. Trimming stripped 2 bases from V and 3 bases from J, with 3 bases between. Germline loops: CDR1 DFQATT, CDR2 SNEGSKA (reference sequence). This CDR3 region has 11 residues. CDR3 nucleotides: TGCAGTGCTAGACTTACAGATACGCAGTATTTT. It encodes CSARLTDTQYF.

The chain uses TRBV12-3 or TRBV12-4 and TRBJ1-4; D is undetermined. This CDR3 region has 12 residues. V shed 1 base and J shed 15 bases, with 12 bases lying between them. CDR3 loop: CASSLVGGKVFF. In DNA, the CDR3 is TGTGCCAGCAGTTTAGTGGGAGGGAAAGTGTTTTTT.

J is TRBJ1-4 and V is TRBV2; D not resolved. Deletions cut 9 bases from V and 8 bases from J, with 16 bases between. Germline V gene sequence: CDR1 SNHLY, CDR2 FYNNEI. The CDR3 runs 13 residues. The CDR3 protein is CASNYQTREKLFF. The CDR3 nucleotides are TGTGCCAGTAATTACCAGACGAGAGAAAAACTGTTTTTT.